A selection of T cell receptor beta chains follows, all from one sample in a study of tumor and adjacent non-tumor tissue in lung cancer. TCRdb passed the multiplex PCR reads through MiXCR, listing each CDR3 protein once. The table has around 57,000 distinct CDR3 sequences, roughly 57% seen once. The source material was distant non-tumor lung tissue. The receptors derive from a man aged 70 or older with non-small cell lung cancer. Both conserved end residues are part of each CDR3. A D gene is named only where the DNA matches it firmly. Clone size is given for some rows only: seen once, a few or many times, or a class if the clone is expanded.

TGTGCCAGTACTCAGATCGGGGAACTCTCTGGAAACACCATATATTTT CASTQIGELSGNTIYF TRBJ1-3 TRBV19 NA NA
TGTGCCAGCAGTTACAGACTTTCTAGCAGGGCGCGATTCAATGAGCAGTTCTTC CASSYRLSSRARFNEQFF TRBJ2-1 TRBV6-6 NA NA
TGCGGCGTCCAAATTCAGGGGTACCAAGAGACCAAGTACTTC CGVQIQGYQETKYF TRBJ2-5 TRBV29-1 NA NA
TGTGCCAGCAGCTTAGGGCCCCTAGCGGCGAACACCAGGGGGCTGTTTTTT CASSLGPLAANTRGLFF TRBJ2-2 TRBV11-2 NA NA
TGTGCCAGCAGCCCGGGGAATCAAAGGCCACATCATTTT CASSPGNQRPHHF TRBJ1-5 TRBV6-1 NA NA
TGTGCCAGCAGCTGGGGAGAGGACAGGGGCCATCAGCCCCAGCATTTT CASSWGEDRGHQPQHF TRBJ1-5 TRBV5-6 TRBD1 many
TGTGTCAACAGTACTAGCGGGAGAGGCCGTGAGCAGTTCTTC CVNSTSGRGREQFF TRBJ2-1 TRBV6-2/TRBV6-3 TRBD2 NA
TGTGCCAGCAGTCCCTCGATGGGGGGGTGGGGTGAAAAACTATTTTTT CASSPSMGGWGEKLFF TRBJ1-4 TRBV28 NA NA
TGTGCCAGCAGTGAAACGCAGGGTCAAGGCTCACCCCTCCACTTT CASSETQGQGSPLHF TRBJ1-6 TRBV6-1 NA once
TGTGCCAGCAGGCAGGGGGCGCGGGAGACCCAGTACTTC CASRQGARETQYF TRBJ2-5 TRBV6-6 TRBD1 many
TGTGCCAGCAGTTACTCTTCGGACGGCGGAAGTAAGCATTACTTC CASSYSSDGGSKHYF TRBJ2-7 TRBV6-5 NA NA
TGTGCCGGCAGTTTGCAGGTGGCAGATACGCAGTATTTT CAGSLQVADTQYF TRBJ2-3 TRBV12-3/TRBV12-4 NA NA
TGTGCCAGCAACCTGGGCGGGAGCCTAAGTAACTATGGCTACACCTTC CASNLGGSLSNYGYTF TRBJ1-2 TRBV12-3/TRBV12-4 NA many
TGTGCCAGCAACTGCAATAGCGGGGGGTACAATGAGCAGTTCTTC CASNCNSGGYNEQFF TRBJ2-1 TRBV5-6 TRBD2 NA
TGTACCAGCAGTGAAGGTAGAACGGATAACCGAGCGAACACCGGGGAGCTGTTTTTT CTSSEGRTDNRANTGELFF TRBJ2-2 TRBV6-1 NA NA
TGTGCCAGCCACCAAGAGGGTGGCTACACCTTC CASHQEGGYTF TRBJ1-2 TRBV6-6 NA many
TGCAATACTAGCGGGGGGACCTACGAGCAGTACTTC CNTSGGTYEQYF TRBJ2-7 TRBV20-1 TRBD2 NA
TGTGCCAGCAGCCAAGCCCTCTGGAGATCGCCTCTCCACTTT CASSQALWRSPLHF TRBJ1-6 TRBV14 NA NA
TGTGCCAGCAGTCAATTCCAGGGGGCGCTCAGCGAGCAGTACTTC CASSQFQGALSEQYF TRBJ2-7 TRBV6-5 TRBD1 many
TGCAGTACTAGAGATATTGGCCGGCTAGCCAAAAACATTCAGTACTTC CSTRDIGRLAKNIQYF TRBJ2-4 TRBV20-1 NA NA
TGCAGCGTTGAAGATCAACAGTGGAGCTCCTACAATGAGCAGCTCTTC CSVEDQQWSSYNEQLF TRBJ2-1 TRBV29-1 NA NA
TGTGCTAGCAGCCAAGGGAGACTAGCGGGGTACAAAGAGCAGTTCTTC CASSQGRLAGYKEQFF TRBJ2-1 TRBV4-2 TRBD2 NA
TGCGCCAGCATAGGAGGGACGCAGAACACTGAAGCTTTCTTT CASIGGTQNTEAFF TRBJ1-1 TRBV10-2 NA many
TGTGCCAGCAGCCCGACCTCCGGGGGGCGAACTGAAGCTTTCTTT CASSPTSGGRTEAFF TRBJ1-1 TRBV7-8 NA many
TGCAGCGTTGGCCTGTCAGGGGGTCCCGGGGAGCTGTTTTTT CSVGLSGGPGELFF TRBJ2-2 TRBV29-1 TRBD1 many
TGTGCCTGGAGTGTACTTACTAACTATGGCTACACCTTC CAWSVLTNYGYTF TRBJ1-2 TRBV30 NA NA
TGCAGCTCTCGGGGTGGGTTTGGCACAGATACGCATTATTTT CSSRGGFGTDTHYF TRBJ2-3 TRBV29-1 NA NA
TGTACCAGCAGTTATCCACCGCCCCGCGGGGGGTTTTCCTACGAGCAGTACTTC CTSSYPPPRGGFSYEQYF TRBJ2-7 TRBV6-5 TRBD2 once
TGCACCAACAGCCAACAAGACAGGGGGAATCAGCCCCAGCATTTT CTNSQQDRGNQPQHF TRBJ1-5 TRBV4-1 TRBD1 NA
TGCAGTGCTAGAGATCCGGAGATCACCGGGGAGCTGTTTTTT CSARDPEITGELFF TRBJ2-2 TRBV20-1 NA NA
TGTGTCAGCAGCTTGAACAGGGGTAATTTCAAAAACATTCAGCACTTC CVSSLNRGNFKNIQHF TRBJ2-4 TRBV11-2 TRBD1 NA
TGTGCCAGCAGCCATTCAGACCCCCCCTGCGAGCAGTACTTC CASSHSDPPCEQYF TRBJ2-7 TRBV11-2 NA many
TGTGTCACCGAATGGATGGGCACAGATACGCAGTATTTT CVTEWMGTDTQYF TRBJ2-3 TRBV10-3 NA NA
TGCGCCAGCAGTGATCTAGGGGCGGGTCAAGAGACCCAGTACTTC CASSDLGAGQETQYF TRBJ2-5 TRBV10-2 NA many
TGTGCCAGCAGCTTACGCGCAAGGGGCTGGAGCAATGAGCAATTCTTC CASSLRARGWSNEQFF TRBJ2-1 TRBV11-2 NA NA
TGTGCTAGTGGTCTCTCTACTCTACCCTTGGGCCCGGTATTACCGATAAACACTGAAGCTTTCTTC CASGLSTLPLGPVLPINTEAFF TRBJ1-1 TRBV12-5 NA few
TGTGCCAGCAGTTCAGTATATCGGGGGATTAGGACCAACGTCCTGACTTTC CASSSVYRGIRTNVLTF TRBJ2-6 TRBV6-5 NA NA
TGCGCCAGCAGCCCCTGGGGGGGGTCGAGCTCTGGGGCCAACGTCCTGACTTTC CASSPWGGSSSGANVLTF TRBJ2-6 TRBV4-1 TRBD2 many
TGCAGTGCTAGAGAGGTGGGTGGTCAGCCCCAGCATTTT CSAREVGGQPQHF TRBJ1-5 TRBV20-1 NA many
TGTGCCAGCACGACCGGCTCCCCCTTACAGGGCTCGAGACGACTTTCACCCCTCCACTTT CASTTGSPLQGSRRLSPLHF TRBJ1-6 TRBV5-1 NA NA
TGTGGCAGCAGTTATTCTAGCGTGTTCTACGAGCAGTACTTC CGSSYSSVFYEQYF TRBJ2-7 TRBV12-3/TRBV12-4 NA NA
TGTGCCAGCAGTTTAATGGGGGAGACCCAGTACTTC CASSLMGETQYF TRBJ2-5 TRBV12-3/TRBV12-4 NA many
TGCAATGCTAGAGTTCCTCCAGATACACAGTATTTT CNARVPPDTQYF TRBJ2-3 TRBV20-1 NA NA
TGCACCAACAGTATTCCAGACTTATATGGCTACACCTTC CTNSIPDLYGYTF TRBJ1-2 TRBV10-2 NA NA